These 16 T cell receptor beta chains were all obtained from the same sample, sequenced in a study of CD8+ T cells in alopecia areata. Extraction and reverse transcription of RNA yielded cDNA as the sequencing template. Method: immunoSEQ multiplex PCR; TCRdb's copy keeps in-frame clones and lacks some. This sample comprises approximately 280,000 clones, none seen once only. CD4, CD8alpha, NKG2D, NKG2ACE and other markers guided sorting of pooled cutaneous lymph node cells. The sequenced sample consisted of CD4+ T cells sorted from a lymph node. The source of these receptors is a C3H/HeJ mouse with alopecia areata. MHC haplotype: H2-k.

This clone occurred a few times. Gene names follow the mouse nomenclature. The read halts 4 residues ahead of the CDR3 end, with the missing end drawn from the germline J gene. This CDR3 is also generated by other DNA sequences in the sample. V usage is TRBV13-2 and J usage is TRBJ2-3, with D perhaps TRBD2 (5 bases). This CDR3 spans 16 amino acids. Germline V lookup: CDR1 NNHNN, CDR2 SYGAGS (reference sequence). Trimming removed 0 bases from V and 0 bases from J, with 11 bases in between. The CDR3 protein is CASGDAWGRSAETLYF. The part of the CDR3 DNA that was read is TGTGCCAGCGGTGATGCTTGGGGAAGGAGTGCAGAA.

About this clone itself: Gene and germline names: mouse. Partial CDR3 DNA: TGTGCCAGCACCGCAGGGACAGAA. Amino acid sequence: CASTAGTE. The full CDR3 protein reads CASTAGTETLYF. The chain links TRBV14 to TRBJ2-3, with D tentatively TRBD1 (5 bases). The CDR3 end falls 4 residues outside the read, so it is completed with the germline J gene. Trimming shortened V by 6 bases and J by 4 bases, and 9 bases separated the two germline ends. Germline V CDR1 and CDR2: SGHDT, FRDEAV. This CDR3 is built from 12 residues.

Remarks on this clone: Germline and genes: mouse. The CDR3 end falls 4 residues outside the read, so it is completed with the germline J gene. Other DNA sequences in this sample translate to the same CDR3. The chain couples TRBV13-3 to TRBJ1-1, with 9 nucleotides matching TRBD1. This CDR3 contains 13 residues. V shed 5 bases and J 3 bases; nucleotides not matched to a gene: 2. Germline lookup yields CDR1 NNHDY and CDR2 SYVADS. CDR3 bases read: TGTGCCAGCAGGAGACAGGGGGACACA. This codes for CASRRQGDT. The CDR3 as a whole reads CASRRQGDTEVFF.

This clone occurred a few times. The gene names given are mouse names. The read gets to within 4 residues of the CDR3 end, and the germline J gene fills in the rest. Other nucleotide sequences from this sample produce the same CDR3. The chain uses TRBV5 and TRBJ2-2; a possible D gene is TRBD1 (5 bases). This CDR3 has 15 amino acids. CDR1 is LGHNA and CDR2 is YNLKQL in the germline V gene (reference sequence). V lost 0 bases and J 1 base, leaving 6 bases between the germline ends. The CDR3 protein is CASSQDGQNTGQLYF. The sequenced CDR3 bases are TGTGCCAGCAGCCAAGATGGACAAAACACCGGG.

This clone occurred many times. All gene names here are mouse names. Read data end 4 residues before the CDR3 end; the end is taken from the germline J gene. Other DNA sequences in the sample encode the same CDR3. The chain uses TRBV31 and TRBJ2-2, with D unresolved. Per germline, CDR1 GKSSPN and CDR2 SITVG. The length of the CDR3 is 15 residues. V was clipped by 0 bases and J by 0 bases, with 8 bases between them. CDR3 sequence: CAWSLGSANTGQLYF. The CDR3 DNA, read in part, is TGTGCCTGGAGTCTGGGGTCAGCAAACACCGGG.

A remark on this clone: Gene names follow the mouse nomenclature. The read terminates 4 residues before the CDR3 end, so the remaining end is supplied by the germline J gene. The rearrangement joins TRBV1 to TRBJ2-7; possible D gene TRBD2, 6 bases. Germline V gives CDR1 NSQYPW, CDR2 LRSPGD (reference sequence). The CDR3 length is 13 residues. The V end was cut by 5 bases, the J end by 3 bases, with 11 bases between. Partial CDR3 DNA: TGCACCTGCAGTAGTCTGGGGCGCTAT. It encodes CTCSSLGRY. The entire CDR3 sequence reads CTCSSLGRYEQYF.

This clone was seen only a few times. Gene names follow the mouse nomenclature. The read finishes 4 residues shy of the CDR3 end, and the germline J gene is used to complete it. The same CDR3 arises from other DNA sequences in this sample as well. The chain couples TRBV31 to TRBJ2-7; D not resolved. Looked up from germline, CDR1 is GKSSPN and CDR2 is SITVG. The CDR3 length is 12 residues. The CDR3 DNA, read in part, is TGTGCCTGGAGTCTAGAGGGTGAT. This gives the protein CAWSLEGD. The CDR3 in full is CAWSLEGDEQYF.

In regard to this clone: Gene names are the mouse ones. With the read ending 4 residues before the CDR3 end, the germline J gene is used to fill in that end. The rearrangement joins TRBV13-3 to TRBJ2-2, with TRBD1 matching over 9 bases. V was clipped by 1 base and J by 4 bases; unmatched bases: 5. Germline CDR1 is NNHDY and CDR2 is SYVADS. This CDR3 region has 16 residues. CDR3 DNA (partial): TGTGCCAGCAGTGATTGGGACAGGGAGAGCACCGGG. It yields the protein CASSDWDRESTG. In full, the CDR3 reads CASSDWDRESTGQLYF.

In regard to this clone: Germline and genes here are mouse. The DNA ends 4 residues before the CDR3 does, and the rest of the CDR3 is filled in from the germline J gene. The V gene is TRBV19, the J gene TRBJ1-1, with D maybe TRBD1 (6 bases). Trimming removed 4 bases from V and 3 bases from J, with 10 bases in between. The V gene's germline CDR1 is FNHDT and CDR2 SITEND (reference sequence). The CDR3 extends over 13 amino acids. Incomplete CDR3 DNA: TGTGCCAGCAGTCTCAACAGGGACACA. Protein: CASSLNRDT. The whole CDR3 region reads CASSLNRDTEVFF.

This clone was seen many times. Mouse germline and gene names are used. The CDR3 bases that were read are TGTGCTAGCAGTAGATGGGGGGGCTAT. This translates into CASSRWGGY. The full CDR3 reads CASSRWGGYEQYF. The genes are TRBV17 and TRBJ2-7, with 8 bases lining up with TRBD2. The read ends 4 residues before the CDR3 terminus; that terminus is restored from the germline J gene. The CDR3 runs to 13 residues. CDR1 and CDR2 from the germline V gene are MNHDT and YYDKIL. V lost 2 bases and J lost 3; bases outside the gene matches: 0. Full variable domain (remainder filled in from reference TRBV17 and TRBJ2-7): DTTVKQNPRYKLARVGKPVNLICSQTMNHDTMYWYQKKPNQAPKLLLFYYDKILNREADTFEKFQSSRPNNSFCSLYIGSAGLEYSAMYLCASSRWGGYEQYFGPGTRLTVL.

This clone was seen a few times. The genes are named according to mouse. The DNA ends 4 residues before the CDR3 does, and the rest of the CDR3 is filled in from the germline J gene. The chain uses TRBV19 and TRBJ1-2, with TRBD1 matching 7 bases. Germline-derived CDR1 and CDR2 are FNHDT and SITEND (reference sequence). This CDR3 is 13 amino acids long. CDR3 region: CASSKTGNTDYTF. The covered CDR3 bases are TGTGCCAGCAGTAAGACAGGGAACACC.

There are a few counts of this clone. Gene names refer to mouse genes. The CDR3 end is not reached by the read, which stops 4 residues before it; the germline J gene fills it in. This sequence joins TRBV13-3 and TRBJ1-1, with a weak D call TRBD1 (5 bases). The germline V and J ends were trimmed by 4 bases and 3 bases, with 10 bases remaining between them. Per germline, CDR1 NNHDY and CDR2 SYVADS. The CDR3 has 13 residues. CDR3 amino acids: CASSQRGDTEVFF. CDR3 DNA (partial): TGTGCCAGCAGTCAACGAGGGGACACA.

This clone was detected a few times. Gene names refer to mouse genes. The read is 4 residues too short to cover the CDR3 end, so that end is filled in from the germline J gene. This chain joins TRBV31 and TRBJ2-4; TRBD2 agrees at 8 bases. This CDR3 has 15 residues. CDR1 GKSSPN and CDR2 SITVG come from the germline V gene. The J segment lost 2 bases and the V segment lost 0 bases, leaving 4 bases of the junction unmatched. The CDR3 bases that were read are TGTGCCTGGAGTCTAGTTGGGGGGGATCAAAAC. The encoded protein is CAWSLVGGDQN. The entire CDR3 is CAWSLVGGDQNTLYF.

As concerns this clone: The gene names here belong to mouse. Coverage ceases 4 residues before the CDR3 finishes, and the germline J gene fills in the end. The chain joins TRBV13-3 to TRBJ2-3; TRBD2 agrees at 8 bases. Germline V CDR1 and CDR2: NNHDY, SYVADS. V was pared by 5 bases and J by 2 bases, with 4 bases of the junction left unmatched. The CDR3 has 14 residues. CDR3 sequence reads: CASRTGGLAETLYF. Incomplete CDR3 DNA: TGTGCCAGCAGGACGGGGGGGCTTGCAGAA.

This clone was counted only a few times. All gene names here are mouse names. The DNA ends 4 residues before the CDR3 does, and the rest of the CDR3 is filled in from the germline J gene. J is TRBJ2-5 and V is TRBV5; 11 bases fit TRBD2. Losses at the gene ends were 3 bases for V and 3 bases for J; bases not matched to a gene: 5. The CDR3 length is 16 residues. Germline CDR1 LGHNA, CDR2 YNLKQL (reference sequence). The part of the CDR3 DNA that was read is TGTGCCAGCAGCCACTCGACTGGGGGGGGTCAAGAC. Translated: CASSHSTGGGQD. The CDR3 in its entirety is CASSHSTGGGQDTQYF.

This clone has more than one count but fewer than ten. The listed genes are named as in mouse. The DNA read from the CDR3 is TGTGCTAGCAGTTTCGACTGGGGGAGCAGTCAAAAC. It codes for CASSFDWGSSQN. The full-length CDR3 reads as CASSFDWGSSQNTLYF. The genes are TRBV17 and TRBJ2-4; 9 bases fit TRBD2. Sequencing ends 4 residues short of the CDR3 end; the germline J gene provides the rest. The CDR3 is 16 residues long. V trimming: 5 bases; J trimming: 0 bases; junction bases outside the gene matches: 6. Germline V gene lookup returns CDR1 MNHDT and CDR2 YYDKIL.